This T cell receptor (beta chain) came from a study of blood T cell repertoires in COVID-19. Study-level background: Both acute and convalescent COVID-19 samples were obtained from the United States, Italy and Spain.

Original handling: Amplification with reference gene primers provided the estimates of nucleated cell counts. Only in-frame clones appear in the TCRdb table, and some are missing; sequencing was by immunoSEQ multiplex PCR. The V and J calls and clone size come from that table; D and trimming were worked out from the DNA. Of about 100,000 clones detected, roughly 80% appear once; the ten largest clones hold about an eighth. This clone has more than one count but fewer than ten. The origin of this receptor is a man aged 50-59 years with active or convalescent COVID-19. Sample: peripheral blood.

The CDR3 DNA is TGTGCCAGCAGGTACAGGGGAGGATCGAACACCGGGGAGCTGTTTTTT. Translated: CASRYRGGSNTGELFF. The V gene is TRBV27, the J gene TRBJ2-2, with TRBD1 as a possible D gene (7 bases). The CDR3 is 16 residues long. Per the germline V gene, CDR1 is MNHEY and CDR2 is SMNVEV (reference sequence). Trimming removed 6 bases at V and 0 bases at J, with 14 bases between.